A selection of T cell receptor beta chains follows, all from one sample in a study of radiotherapy plus CTLA-4 blockade in lung cancer. Produced via immunoSEQ multiplex PCR; TCRdb's table is partial and in-frame only. The sample includes some 98,000 clones, about 81% of them seen just once. This specimen consisted of peripheral blood, obtained from a patient treated with radiotherapy plus ipilimumab. These receptors all come from a human donor with non-small cell lung cancer who had a partial response to radiotherapy plus ipilimumab. Both conserved end residues are part of each CDR3. The order of the fields is D gene, J gene, V gene, clone size, CDR3 protein, CDR3 DNA. D genes are given only for firm matches. Only some rows state a clone size, as once, few, many or a class for expanded clones.

TRBD1 TRBJ2-7 TRBV29-1 . CSVGDRGRYEQYF TGCAGCGTTGGGGACAGGGGGAGGTACGAGCAGTACTTC
. TRBJ1-1 TRBV6-6 . CVSSTTAYTEAFF TGTGTCAGCAGTACGACAGCGTACACTGAAGCTTTCTTT
TRBD2 TRBJ2-1 TRBV7-2 . CASSSSGTSGREEQFF TGTGCCAGCAGCTCTTCCGGGACTAGCGGGAGGGAGGAGCAGTTCTTC
. TRBJ2-7 TRBV29-1 . CSGRGPYDEQYF TGCAGCGGGAGGGGGCCCTACGACGAGCAGTACTTC
TRBD2 TRBJ2-2 TRBV11-2 . CASTSTSGNTGELFF TGTGCCAGCACGTCGACTAGCGGGAACACCGGGGAGCTGTTTTTT
TRBD1 TRBJ1-5 TRBV5-1 . CASSQRDRGCQPQHF TGCGCCAGCAGCCAGAGGGACAGGGGATGTCAGCCCCAGCATTTT
TRBD1 TRBJ1-2 TRBV28 . CASSLLQGARGYTF TGTGCCAGCAGTTTACTACAGGGGGCGAGAGGCTACACCTTC
TRBD2 TRBJ2-1 TRBV18 . CASSPLGAGGYNEQFF TGTGCCAGCTCACCTCTTGGAGCGGGAGGCTACAATGAGCAGTTCTTC
TRBD1 TRBJ2-7 TRBV5-4 . CASSPPGTGNDYEQYF TGTGCCAGCAGCCCGCCGGGGACAGGGAATGACTACGAGCAGTACTTC
TRBD1 TRBJ2-5 TRBV27 . CASSLKSGGKETQYF TGTGCCAGCAGTTTAAAATCAGGGGGCAAAGAGACCCAGTACTTC
. TRBJ2-5 TRBV7-2 . CASSSRGAREQYF TGTGCCAGCAGCTCCCGCGGGGCACGAGAGCAGTACTTC
TRBD1 TRBJ1-6 TRBV7-2 . CASSQGQVYSPLHF TGTGCCAGCAGCCAGGGACAGGTTTACTCACCCCTCCACTTT
TRBD1 TRBJ1-5 TRBV2 . CASIRDRVGVSNQPQHF TGTGCCAGCATTAGGGACAGAGTTGGCGTTAGCAATCAGCCCCAGCATTTT
TRBD2 TRBJ2-1 TRBV9 . CASSVEAGVSNEQFF TGTGCCAGCAGCGTCGAAGCGGGAGTAAGCAATGAGCAGTTCTTC
. TRBJ2-6 TRBV30 . CAWSGGGRGANVLTF TGTGCCTGGAGTGGGGGGGGGCGTGGGGCCAACGTCCTGACTTTC
. TRBJ2-7 TRBV2 . CASSEGQSYEQYF TGTGCCAGCAGTGAAGGGCAGTCCTACGAGCAGTACTTC
TRBD2 TRBJ2-3 TRBV10-3 . CAISDGSGRVGDTQYF TGTGCCATCAGTGATGGTAGCGGGAGGGTGGGGGATACGCAGTATTTT
TRBD1 TRBJ1-3 TRBV5-1 . CASSPRTGSGNTIYF TGCGCCAGCAGCCCACGGACAGGGAGTGGAAACACCATATATTTT
TRBD2 TRBJ2-7 TRBV29-1 . CSVAHGTSASSYEQYF TGCAGCGTTGCTCACGGGACTAGCGCTAGCTCCTACGAGCAGTACTTC
. TRBJ2-1 TRBV29-1 once CSVKASYNEQFF TGCAGCGTTAAAGCCAGTTACAATGAGCAGTTCTTC
. TRBJ1-2 TRBV2 . CASSGQSFYGYTF TGTGCCAGCAGCGGACAGAGCTTTTATGGCTACACCTTC
. TRBJ1-3 TRBV5-1 . CASSFPPGDSVGTIYF TGCGCCAGCAGCTTCCCCCCCGGGGACTCTGTTGGGACCATATATTTT
TRBD2 TRBJ2-3 TRBV18 . CASSPPSGRSTDTQYF TGTGCCAGCTCACCACCTAGCGGGAGGTCCACAGATACGCAGTATTTT
TRBD1 TRBJ2-1 TRBV5-1 . CASSAGQEDEQFF TGCGCCAGCAGCGCCGGACAGGAAGATGAGCAGTTCTTC
TRBD2 TRBJ2-1 TRBV10-3 . CATSGREYNEQFF TGTGCCACCAGCGGGAGGGAGTACAATGAGCAGTTCTTC
TRBD2 TRBJ2-3 TRBV5-1 . CASSIFSGVSTDTQYF TGCGCCAGCAGCATATTTAGCGGGGTTAGCACAGATACGCAGTATTTT
TRBD2 TRBJ2-7 TRBV6-5 . CASSYLGGTSAYEQYF TGTGCCAGCAGTTATTTGGGAGGGACTTCAGCCTACGAGCAGTACTTC
. TRBJ2-1 TRBV9 . CASSVGGFGGRENEQFF TGTGCCAGCAGCGTAGGGGGCTTTGGGGGGCGGGAGAATGAGCAGTTCTTC
. TRBJ1-1 TRBV7-2 . CASSPLRNTEAFF TGTGCCAGCAGCCCCCTCCGGAACACTGAAGCTTTCTTT
TRBD1 TRBJ1-1 TRBV6-5 . CASSYTAVRGQGEAFF TGTGCCAGCAGTTACACCGCCGTGAGGGGGCAGGGTGAAGCTTTCTTT
. TRBJ1-1 TRBV21-1 . CASSKVGGGNTEAFF .
TRBD2 TRBJ2-1 TRBV14 . CASSQIGAGVLYNEQFF TGTGCCAGCAGCCAAATCGGTGCGGGAGTTTTGTACAATGAGCAGTTCTTC
. TRBJ1-1 TRBV19 once CASTFTGGKQGRAFF TGTGCCAGTACCTTCACCGGAGGTAAACAGGGAAGAGCTTTCTTT
TRBD1 TRBJ2-3 TRBV7-3 . CASSPREGGRTDTQYF TGTGCCAGCAGCCCCCGGGAAGGGGGCCGAACAGATACGCAGTATTTT
. TRBJ2-3 TRBV5-5 . CASSDYYAADTQYF TGTGCCAGCAGCGACTACTATGCCGCAGATACGCAGTATTTT
TRBD1 TRBJ1-5 TRBV27 . CASSRGQGEAQPQHF TGTGCCAGCAGCCGCGGACAGGGGGAGGCTCAGCCCCAGCATTTT
. TRBJ2-3 TRBV27 . CASRFKGGGADTQYF TGTGCCAGCCGTTTTAAAGGGGGGGGTGCAGATACGCAGTATTTT
TRBD2 TRBJ2-2 TRBV2 once CASKVGGLTGGSGELFF TGTGCCAGCAAGGTTGGTGGACTAACGGGAGGAAGCGGGGAGCTGTTTTTT
TRBD2 TRBJ2-4 TRBV19 . CASRASGYRAKNIQYF TGTGCCAGTAGGGCTAGCGGGTACCGAGCCAAAAACATTCAGTACTTC
. TRBJ2-7 TRBV6-5 . CASSGGVLWANEQYF TGTGCCAGCAGTGGAGGAGTGCTATGGGCCAACGAGCAGTACTTC